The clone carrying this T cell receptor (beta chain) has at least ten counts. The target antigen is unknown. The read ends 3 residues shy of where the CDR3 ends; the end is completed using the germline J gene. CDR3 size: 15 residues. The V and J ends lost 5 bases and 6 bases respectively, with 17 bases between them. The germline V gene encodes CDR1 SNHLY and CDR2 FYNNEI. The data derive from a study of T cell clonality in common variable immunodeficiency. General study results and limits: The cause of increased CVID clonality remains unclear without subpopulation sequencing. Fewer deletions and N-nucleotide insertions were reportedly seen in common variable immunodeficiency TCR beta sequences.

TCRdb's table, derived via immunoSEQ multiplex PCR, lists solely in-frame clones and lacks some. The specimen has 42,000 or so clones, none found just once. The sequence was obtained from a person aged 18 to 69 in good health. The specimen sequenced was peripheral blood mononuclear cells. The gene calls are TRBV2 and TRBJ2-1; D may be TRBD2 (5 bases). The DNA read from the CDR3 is TGTGCCAGCAGTACTGGACTCAGTTCAGGCAATGAG. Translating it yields CASSTGLSSGNE. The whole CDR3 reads CASSTGLSSGNEQFF.